This T cell receptor (beta chain) came from a study of blood T cell repertoires in COVID-19 (dated by TCRdb to 2020 to 2022). Background on the whole study: The collaborator samples originated in the United States, Italy and Spain and spanned the acute and convalescent phases of COVID-19. A freely available public database, intended as a resource for researchers studying the immune response to SARS-CoV-2, is where the repertoires were released. Nearly every sample came with metadata listing a de-identified subject ID, COVID-19 status, age in years and sex. Subjects who had been exposed to COVID-19, were actively infected with it, or had recovered from it provided the deeply sampled blood TCRbeta repertoires that made up the dataset. The prospective study material was composed of cDNA or gDNA derived from T cells, B-cell-depleted T cells, or PBMCs. Samples came from the ongoing ImmuneRACE study (first 160 participants) plus 1,254 subjects from 6 global collaborators. Where available, HLA class I and class II types were obtained from metadata supplied by the sample provider rather than from assay-based typing. What the work shows at the level of the full study, not this receptor alone: The quantity of clinical and demographic metadata differed by source and by participant and was supplied without curation.

Collaborating institutions collected whole blood in K2EDTA tubes following their own protocols. For TCRbeta analysis, collaborator samples were shipped as frozen whole blood, as isolated PBMCs, or as DNA extracted from either sample type. The CDR3 covers 14 residues, taking in both the cysteine and the phenylalanine. Here the CDR3 DNA is all that survives: 42 bases in frame from base 1. From a lookup of the germline V gene (reference sequence), CDR1 and CDR2 are LNHNV and YYDKDF. The junction shows trimming of 7 bases on V and 9 bases on J, plus 18 bases between the germline ends. About this clone itself: Its antigen is not yet known. Base qualities are not recorded, but no much larger clone differs from it by a single base.

TCRbeta CDR3 regions were amplified from genomic DNA by means of the immunoSEQ Assay, a bias-controlled multiplex PCR. As for how the authors treated the data: The number of nucleated cells in each sample was estimated by amplification of reference gene primers within the assay. Sequence reads were collapsed and filtered to measure the absolute abundance of every unique TCRbeta CDR3 rearrangement. For each sample, productive Simpson clonality was calculated as the square root of Simpson's diversity index over productive rearrangements. TCRdb obtained this table from immuneACCESS and retained in-frame rearrangements with V and J assigned. These tables miss some clones; where compared with another copy, unresolved V genes account for less than half of the shortfall, and the remainder is unexplained. That table is the source of V, J and clone size, and D and trimming were worked out from the DNA. A total of some 50,000 clones appear in this sample, approximately 81% of them only once. Around 2.5% of the sample belongs to the ten largest clones.

The V gene is TRBV15 and the J gene is TRBJ1-4, and TRBD1 may be the D gene, going by 6 matching bases. Sequenced material: peripheral blood. This receptor was taken from a man aged 45 to 65 with acute or convalescent COVID-19. The CDR3 in this case is CATNGGGDFKKLFF. The bases read TGTGCCACCAATGGGGGCGGAGACTTTAAAAAACTGTTTTTT.